The 15 T cell receptor beta chains listed next were all sequenced from one sample in a study of spatial heterogeneity in lung cancer. Each CDR3 protein is one row after TCRdb ran MiXCR on the 5' RACE reads. The repertoire holds about 12,000 distinct CDR3 sequences, with 12% to 15% as singletons. This sample's time point: sample taken at primary tumor resection. Extraction of whole RNA from tumor, nontumor lung or frozen PBMC preceded unsorted sequencing. The sequencing here drew on PBMCs, taken at surgery. The receptors stem from a male donor with early-stage non-small cell lung cancer.

This clonotype came up a few times. V is TRBV10-3 and J is TRBJ2-5, with 7 bases that match TRBD2. After removal of 3 bases from V and 5 bases from J, the junction contained 6 bases not matched to a gene. There are 14 residues in the CDR3. Germline V gene lookup returns CDR1 ENHRY and CDR2 SYGVKD. The CDR3 is CAISDTGGSETQYF. CDR3 DNA: TGTGCCATCAGTGATACGGGGGGTTCGGAGACCCAGTACTTC.

V is TRBV6-2 or TRBV6-3 and J is TRBJ2-1; D is uncertain. Looked up from germline, CDR1 is MNHEY and CDR2 is SVGEGT. Trimming left V 7 bases short and J 5 bases short, with 15 bases between. The CDR3 extends over 14 amino acids. CDR3 DNA: TGTGCCAGCACAAACTCCCTGGCAGACAATGAGCAGTTCTTC. Translation: CASTNSLADNEQFF.

The chain couples TRBV20-1 to TRBJ2-7; 10 nucleotides line up with TRBD1. The CDR3 runs 13 residues. Germline V lookup: CDR1 DFQATT, CDR2 SNEGSKA (reference sequence). Unmatched junction bases numbered 6, after V lost 6 bases and J lost 4 bases. CDR3 in amino acids: CSAPGQGLYEQYF. The CDR3 nucleotides read TGCAGTGCCCCGGGACAGGGGCTATACGAGCAGTACTTC.

The chain uses TRBV5-1 and TRBJ1-6, with D unresolved. The length of the CDR3 is 14 residues. V shed 0 bases and J shed 6 bases, with 7 bases lying between them. In germline, CDR1 is SGHRS, CDR2 YFSETQ. The CDR3 nucleotides read TGCGCCAGCAGCTTGGGGCTGATTAATTCACCCCTCCACTTT. As protein: CASSLGLINSPLHF. Full variable domain (missing parts from reference TRBV5-1 and TRBJ1-6): KAGVTQTPRYLIKTRGQQVTLSCSPISGHRSVSWYQQTPGQGLQFLFEYFSETQRNKGNFPGRFSGRQFSNSRSEMNVSTLELGDSALYLCASSLGLINSPLHFGNGTRLTVT.

V gene TRBV12-3 or TRBV12-4 combines with J gene TRBJ1-2, with D uncertain. The CDR3 contains 15 residues. V was cut by 3 bases and J by 4 bases, with 15 bases left in between. DNA for the CDR3: TGTGCCAGCAGTTTTGGCAGGTCGGTTTCCTATGGCTACACCTTC. Encoded protein: CASSFGRSVSYGYTF.

This clonotype appeared many times. V usage is TRBV9 and J usage is TRBJ1-1, with D possibly matching TRBD1 (6 bases). Germline CDR1 reads SGDLS; CDR2 reads YYNGEE. The germline V and J ends were trimmed by 4 bases and 0 bases, with 16 bases remaining between them. The CDR3 is 16 amino acids. CDR3: CASSPLTGLMNTEAFF. The CDR3 DNA is TGTGCCAGCAGCCCCTTGACAGGACTGATGAACACTGAAGCTTTCTTT.

This clonotype appeared a few times. CDR3 sequence reads: CSANYNSNQPQHF. The CDR3 DNA reads as TGCAGTGCTAATTACAATAGCAATCAGCCCCAGCATTTT. The chain uses TRBV20-1 and TRBJ1-5; D unresolved. V shed 4 bases and J shed 0 bases, with 7 bases lying between them. The V gene's germline CDR1 is DFQATT and CDR2 SNEGSKA (reference sequence). The CDR3 contains 13 residues.

At least ten counts were recorded for this clonotype. The chain is built from TRBV10-3 and TRBJ1-5, with D possibly TRBD1 on 5 matching bases. Germline V gives CDR1 ENHRY, CDR2 SYGVKD. The ends were cut back, 0 bases at V and 1 base at J, with 7 bases in the middle. The CDR3 has 15 residues. In DNA form, the CDR3 reads TGTGCCATCAGTGAGTCGGGGGAAAGCAATCAGCCCCAGCATTTT. It specifies CAISESGESNQPQHF.

This clonotype showed up many times. The genes are TRBV15 and TRBJ1-3; the match to TRBD1 covers 8 bases. Germline V CDR1 and CDR2: LNHNV, YYDKDF (reference sequence). With 0 bases clipped from V and 4 bases from J, the junction kept 17 bases outside the gene matches. CDR3 length equals 20 residues. The CDR3 region has the DNA TGTGCCACCAGCAGAGACATTGGGACAGGTAGTGGTTTGGGCGGAAACACCATATATTTT. Protein sequence: CATSRDIGTGSGLGGNTIYF. The full variable domain, in which reference TRBV15 and TRBJ1-3 provide the parts outside the CDR3, is DAMVIQNPRYQVTQFGKPVTLSCSQTLNHNVMYWYQQKSSQAPKLLFHYYDKDFNNEADTPDNFQSRRPNTSFCFLDIRSPGLGDTAMYLCATSRDIGTGSGLGGNTIYFGEGSWLTVV.

The gene calls are TRBV2 and TRBJ1-6, with D possibly being TRBD1 (6 bases). Germline V lookup: CDR1 SNHLY, CDR2 FYNNEI. Between the trimmed V and J ends, which lost 6 bases and 4 bases, there was a span of 10 bases. This CDR3 comprises 14 residues. The CDR3 region has the DNA TGTGCCAGCAGAAACAGGGAATATAATTCACCCCTCCACTTT. Its protein product is CASRNREYNSPLHF.

This clonotype has ten or more counts. The chain employs TRBV4-1 and TRBJ2-6, with 8 bases identical to TRBD2. J lost 5 bases, V lost 1 base, and 4 bases had no gene match. The CDR3 length is 16 residues. Germline values: CDR1 MGHRA, CDR2 YSYEKL. CDR3 nucleotide sequence: TGCGCCAGCAGCCAAGTCGGGAGGGGAAGGGCCAACGTCCTGACTTTC. It specifies CASSQVGRGRANVLTF.

This clonotype was detected only a few times. The gene calls are TRBV7-6 and TRBJ1-4; D may be TRBD1 (5 bases). The germline gives CDR1 SGHVS, CDR2 FNYEAQ. Between the trimmed V and J ends, which lost 1 base and 1 base, there was a span of 16 bases. This CDR3 is built from 18 residues. The CDR3 spells CASSLGGVDRGTNEKLFF. CDR3 bases: TGTGCCAGCAGCTTAGGAGGGGTCGATCGTGGAACTAATGAAAAACTGTTTTTT.

In this sample, this clonotype turned up many times. The rearrangement links TRBV28 to TRBJ2-4; D remains unclear. The V gene's germline CDR1 is MDHEN and CDR2 SYDVKM. The ends were cut back, 3 bases at V and 8 bases at J, with 5 bases in the middle. This CDR3 is 11 amino acids long. CDR3 in amino acids: CASSFKDIQYF. For the CDR3, the DNA is TGTGCCAGCAGTTTCAAGGACATTCAGTACTTC.

The chain is built from TRBV28 and TRBJ1-4; D is ambiguous. The germline V gene has CDR1 MDHEN and CDR2 SYDVKM. V was cut by 2 bases and J by 7 bases, with 11 bases left in between. This CDR3 region has 14 residues. The CDR3 DNA is TGTGCCAGCAGTTTAAGGGTCTTCACTGAAAAACTGTTTTTT. It encodes CASSLRVFTEKLFF.

This clonotype was observed at least ten times. The genes are TRBV7-9 and TRBJ1-1, with 11 bases that match TRBD1. J was trimmed by 5 bases and V by 5 bases; bases with no gene match: 7. Germline assignment: CDR1 SEHNR and CDR2 FQNEAQ (reference sequence). This CDR3 spans 15 amino acids. The CDR3 here is CASSLGQGAETEAFF. The CDR3 bases are TGTGCCAGCAGCCTAGGACAGGGGGCTGAGACTGAAGCTTTCTTT.